This TCR beta chain is from a study of OX40 agonist ivuxolimab in advanced cancers. Measured with immunoSEQ multiplex PCR; TCRdb has only the in-frame clones, and not every one. The repertoire holds more than 80,000 clones, with 70% to 90% as singletons. The CDR3 is 12 amino acids. V was pared by 6 bases and J by 5 bases, with 2 bases of the junction left unmatched. Germline-derived CDR1 and CDR2 are KGHSH and LQKENI. The source is an adult with an advanced solid tumor such as melanoma, head and neck, liver or kidney cancer. Specimen: CD4+ or CD8+ T cells sorted from blood, collected in a trial of the OX40 agonist ivuxolimab. The chain recombines TRBV18 with TRBJ2-7; the match to TRBD1 covers 9 bases. CDR3 bases: TGTGCCAGCTCCCGACAGGGGGACGAGCAGTACTTC. Translated: CASSRQGDEQYF. The whole variable domain, filled in from reference TRBV18 and TRBJ2-7, reads NAGVMQNPRHLVRRRGQEARLRCSPMKGHSHVYWYRQLPEEGLKFMVYLQKENIIDESGMPKERFSAEFPKEGPSILRIQQVVRGDSAAYFCASSRQGDEQYFGPGTRLTVT.